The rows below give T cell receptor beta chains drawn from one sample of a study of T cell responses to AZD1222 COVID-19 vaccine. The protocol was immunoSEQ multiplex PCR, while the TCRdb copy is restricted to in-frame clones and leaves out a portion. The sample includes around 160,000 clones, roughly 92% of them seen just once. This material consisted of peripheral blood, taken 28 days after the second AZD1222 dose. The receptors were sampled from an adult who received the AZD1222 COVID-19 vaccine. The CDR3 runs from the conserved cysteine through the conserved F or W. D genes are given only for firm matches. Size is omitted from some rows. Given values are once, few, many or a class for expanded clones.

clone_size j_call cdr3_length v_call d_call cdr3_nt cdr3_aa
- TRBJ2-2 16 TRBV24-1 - TGTGCCACCAGTGACTCTAGGGGTGAGAGAACCGGGGAGCTGTTTTTT CATSDSRGERTGELFF
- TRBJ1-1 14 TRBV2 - TGTGCCAGCAGTGAACTGGGGGGCGGCACTGAAGCTTTCTTT CASSELGGGTEAFF
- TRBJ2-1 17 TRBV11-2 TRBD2 TGTGCCAGCAGCTCCATCACTGGACTAGCGGTTGACAATGAGCAGTTCTTC CASSSITGLAVDNEQFF
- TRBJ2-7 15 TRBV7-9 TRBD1 TGTGCCAGCAGCATCACCGGGACAGGGGTTAGCGAGCAGTACTTC CASSITGTGVSEQYF
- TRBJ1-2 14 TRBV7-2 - TGTGCCAGCAGCGACGGACAGACTAACTATGGCTACACCTTC CASSDGQTNYGYTF
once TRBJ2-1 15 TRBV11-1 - TGTGCCAGCAGCTTAGCCCAGGGACAAAACAATGAGCAGTTCTTC CASSLAQGQNNEQFF
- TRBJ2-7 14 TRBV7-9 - TGTGCCAGCAGCCCTACAGGGCCCTCCTACGAGCAGTACTTC CASSPTGPSYEQYF
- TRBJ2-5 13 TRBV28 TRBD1 TGTGCCAGCAGTTCAGGACAGGGAGAGACCCAGTACTTC CASSSGQGETQYF
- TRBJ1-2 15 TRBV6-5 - TGTGCCAGCAGCGACAAGCGGTACGGCGCTGGGGGCTACACCTTC CASSDKRYGAGGYTF
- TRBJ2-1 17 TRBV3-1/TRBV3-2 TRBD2 TGTGCCAGCAGCCCTACGGCCGTAGCGGGATCCTACAATGAGCAGTTCTTC CASSPTAVAGSYNEQFF
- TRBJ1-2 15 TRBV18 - TGTGCCAGCTCACCACCGCCCCCAGGGCGTTTTGGCTACACCTTC CASSPPPPGRFGYTF
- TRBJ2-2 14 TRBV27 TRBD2 TGTGCCAGCAGTTTTTGGGAGGGCTCCGGGGAGCTGTTTTTT CASSFWEGSGELFF
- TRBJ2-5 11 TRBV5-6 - TGTGCCAGCAGCTACCAAGAGACCCAGTACTTC CASSYQETQYF
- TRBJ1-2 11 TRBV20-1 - TGCAGTGCCTCCGGGACCTATGGCTACACCTTC CSASGTYGYTF
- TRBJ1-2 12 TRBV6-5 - TGTGCCACCTACACAGGAACCTATGGCTACACCTTC CATYTGTYGYTF
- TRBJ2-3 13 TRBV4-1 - TGCGCCAGCAGCCAAGATGTAGACAGCAAACGGTATTTT CASSQDVDSKRYF
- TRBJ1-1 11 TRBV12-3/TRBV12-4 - TGTGCCAGCAGAGAAAACACTGAAGCTTTCTTT CASRENTEAFF
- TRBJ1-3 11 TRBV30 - TGTGCCTGGAGGATCGGAAACACCATATATTTT CAWRIGNTIYF
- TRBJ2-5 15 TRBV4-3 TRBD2 TGCGCCAGCAGCCAAGCGGCGGGAGGGCCAGAGACCCAGTACTTC CASSQAAGGPETQYF
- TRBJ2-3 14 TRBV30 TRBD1 TGTGCCTGGAGTGTACTAGGGGGCATTGATACGCAGTATTTT CAWSVLGGIDTQYF
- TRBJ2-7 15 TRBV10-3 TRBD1 TGTGCCATCAGCGCTGTGGGACAGGGATCGGGCGAGCAGTACTTC CAISAVGQGSGEQYF
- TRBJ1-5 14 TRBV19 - TGTGCCAGTAGTCTCCGGGACAACAATCAGCCCCAGCATTTT CASSLRDNNQPQHF
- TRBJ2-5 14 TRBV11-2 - TGTGCCAGCAGCTGGGGGGATGGGGGAGAGACCCAGTACTTC CASSWGDGGETQYF
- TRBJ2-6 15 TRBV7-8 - TGTGCCAGCAGCCTAACCATTTCCGGGGCCAACGTCCTGACTTTC CASSLTISGANVLTF
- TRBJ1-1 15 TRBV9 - TGTGCCAGCAGCGTAGGCCCGGGACGGGACACTGAAGCTTTCTTT CASSVGPGRDTEAFF
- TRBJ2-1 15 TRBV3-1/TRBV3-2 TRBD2 TGTGCCAGCAGTCGCCTAGCGGCGGGGGGCAATGAGCAGTTCTTC CASSRLAAGGNEQFF
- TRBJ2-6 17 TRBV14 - TGTGCCAGCAGCTCCCTCCAACAGCTCTCTGGGGCCAACGTCCTGACTTTC CASSSLQQLSGANVLTF
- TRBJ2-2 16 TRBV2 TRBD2 TGTGCCACTGACTTAGCGGGAGGGCCGAACACCGGGGAGCTGTTTTTT CATDLAGGPNTGELFF
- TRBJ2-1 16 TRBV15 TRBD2 TGTGCCACCAGCCCGATGGGGACTAGCGGTTACAATGAGCAGTTCTTC CATSPMGTSGYNEQFF
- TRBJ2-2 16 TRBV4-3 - TGCGCCAGCAGCCGGTTTTCGGGAACAGAGCCCGGGGAGCTGTTTTTT CASSRFSGTEPGELFF
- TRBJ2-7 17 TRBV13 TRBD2 TGTGCCAGCAGCTTAGGCCTCGGGACTAGCGGATCCTACGAGCAGTACTTC CASSLGLGTSGSYEQYF
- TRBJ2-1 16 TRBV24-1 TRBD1 TGTGCCACCAGTGACCCTACGCGGGACAGGGGGCATGAGCAGTTCTTC CATSDPTRDRGHEQFF
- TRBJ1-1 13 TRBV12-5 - TGTGCTAGTGCCGCGATGTTGAACACTGAAGCTTTCTTT CASAAMLNTEAFF
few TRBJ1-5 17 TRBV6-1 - TGTGCCAGCAGTGAAGCCCGGATTGCAGGGAGCAATCAGCCCCAGCATTTT CASSEARIAGSNQPQHF
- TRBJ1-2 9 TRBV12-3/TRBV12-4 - TGTGCCAGCCTGGGAGATATTACCTTC CASLGDITF
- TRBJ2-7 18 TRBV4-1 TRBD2 TGCGCCAGCAGCCAGACCCCCATGGGACTAGCGGCCACCTACGAGCAGTACTTC CASSQTPMGLAATYEQYF
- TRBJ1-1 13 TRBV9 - TGTGCCAGCAGCGGGGGACTAAACACTGAAGCTTTCTTT CASSGGLNTEAFF
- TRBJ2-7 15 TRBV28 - TGTGCCAGCAGTTCTCAGCGGGCTTACTCCTACGAGCAGTACTTC CASSSQRAYSYEQYF
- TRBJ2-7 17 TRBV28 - TGTGCCAGCAGGTTCACGTTTTCGTTCCAGGCTCGTTACGAGCAGTACTTC CASRFTFSFQARYEQYF
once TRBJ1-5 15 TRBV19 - TGTGCCAGTAGTTTCCGGTGGGGGGGCAATCAGCCCCAGCATTTT CASSFRWGGNQPQHF
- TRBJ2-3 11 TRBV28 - TGTGCCAGCAGTTTAGGGTTAGCGGAGTATTTT CASSLGLAEYF
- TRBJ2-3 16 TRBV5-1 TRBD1 TGCGCCGGGATGCAAGTGGGGACAGGGGGCACAGATACGCAGTATTTT CAGMQVGTGGTDTQYF
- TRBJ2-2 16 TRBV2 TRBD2 TGTGCCAGCACTGAGGGACTAGCGGGAAGCACCGGGGAGCTGTTTTTT CASTEGLAGSTGELFF
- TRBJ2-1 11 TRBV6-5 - TGTGCCAGCAGTTTAGGTGATGAGCAGTTCTTC CASSLGDEQFF
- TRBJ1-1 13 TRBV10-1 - TGCGCCAGCAGTGTACAGTTGAACACTGAAGCTTTCTTT CASSVQLNTEAFF
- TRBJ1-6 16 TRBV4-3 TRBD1 TGCGCCAGCAGCCAAGGGAGGGACAGACTCAATTCACCCCTCCACTTT CASSQGRDRLNSPLHF
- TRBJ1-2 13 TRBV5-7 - TGTGCCAGCAGCTGCCTCACATGCCATGGCTACACCTTC CASSCLTCHGYTF
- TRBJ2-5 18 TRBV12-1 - TGTGCCAGCAGCTTCGCCCGCTTTCCTGGACAGGTTCAAGAGACCCAGTACTTC CASSFARFPGQVQETQYF
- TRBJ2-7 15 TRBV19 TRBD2 TGTGCCAGTAGTATACCGGGGACTAGGGCCTACGAGCAGTACTTC CASSIPGTRAYEQYF
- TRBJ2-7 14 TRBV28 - TGTGCCAGCAGTTTAAGGGTCCCGACCTACGAGCAGTACTTC CASSLRVPTYEQYF
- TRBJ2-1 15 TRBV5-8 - TGTGCCAGCAGCCCTCTCATTAGGGTTGGAAATGAGCAGTTCTTC CASSPLIRVGNEQFF
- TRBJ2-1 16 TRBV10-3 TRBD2 TGTGCCATCAGCAGGGGACTAGCGGGATCCTACAATGAGCAGTTCTTC CAISRGLAGSYNEQFF
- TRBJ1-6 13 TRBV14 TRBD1 TGTGCCAGCAGCCCGACAGGGTATTCACCCCTCCACTTT CASSPTGYSPLHF
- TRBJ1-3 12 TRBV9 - TGTGCCAGCAGAGGGTCTGGAAACACCATATATTTT CASRGSGNTIYF
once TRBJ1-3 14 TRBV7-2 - TGTGCCAGCAGCTTAGGTCACAGTAGAAACACCATATATTTT CASSLGHSRNTIYF
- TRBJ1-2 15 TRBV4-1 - TGCGCCAGCAGCCAACCGGGACATTTGAACTATGGCTACACCTTC CASSQPGHLNYGYTF
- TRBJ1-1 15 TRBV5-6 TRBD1 TGTGCCAGCACAACCGGCCAAGGACAGGGGGCCGGGGCTTTCTTT CASTTGQGQGAGAFF
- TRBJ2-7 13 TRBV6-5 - TGTGCCAGCAGTTACTCCCTGAGGTACGAGCAGTACTTC CASSYSLRYEQYF
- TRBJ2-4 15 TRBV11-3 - TGTGCCAGCAGCTTAGAGGTGAAAGCCAAAAACATTCAGTACTTC CASSLEVKAKNIQYF